These 32 T cell receptor beta chains were sequenced from one sample in a study of blood T cell repertoires in COVID-19. The table came from immunoSEQ multiplex PCR; TCRdb's copy has only in-frame clones and leaves some out. The data show a few hundred thousand clones, approximately 89% seen once. The sequencing input was peripheral blood. Every receptor here comes from a woman between 50 and 59 years old who had recovered from COVID-19.

The chain recombines TRBV7-2 with TRBJ1-5, with a tentative D call TRBD1 (5 bases). Trimming removed 8 bases from V and 3 bases from J, with 17 bases in between. CDR3 length: 15 amino acids. From germline, CDR1 is SGHTA and CDR2 FQGNSA. CDR3 region: CASAVYGGNNQPQHF. As DNA, the CDR3 is TGTGCCAGCGCTGTTTACGGGGGGAACAATCAGCCCCAGCATTTT. Based on the CDR3 plus reference TRBV7-2 and TRBJ1-5, the full variable domain is GAGVSQSPSNKVTEKGKDVELRCDPISGHTALYWYRQSLGQGLEFLIYFQGNSAPDKSGLPSDRFSAERTGGSVSTLTIQRTQQEDSAVYLCASAVYGGNNQPQHFGDGTRLSIL.

In its sample, this clone was seen a few times. J is TRBJ1-1 and V is TRBV29-1; 7 bases are a match to TRBD1. Germline-derived CDR1 and CDR2 are SQVTM and ANQGSEA. The J segment lost 0 bases and the V segment lost 8 bases, leaving 6 bases of the junction unmatched. The CDR3 totals 13 residues. The CDR3 nucleotides read TGCAGCACGGGACAGACCATGAACACTGAAGCTTTCTTT. Amino acids: CSTGQTMNTEAFF.

DNA of the CDR3: TGTGCCAGCAGCCTCAGGGGAAGCGGGGTCAATGAGCAGTTCTTC. The encoded protein is CASSLRGSGVNEQFF. The chain uses TRBV5-6 and TRBJ2-1; possibly TRBD2 for D (7 bases). Germline V CDR1 and CDR2: SGHDT, YYEEEE. V lost 4 bases to trimming and J lost 6 bases, with 17 bases between them. The CDR3 is 15 amino acids.

The CDR3 protein is CASRERTGGWYEQYF. The CDR3 region has the DNA TGTGCCAGCAGAGAAAGGACAGGGGGCTGGTACGAGCAGTACTTC. This chain links TRBV28 with TRBJ2-7; the match to TRBD1 covers 11 bases. V lost 6 bases, J lost 4 bases, and 8 bases stayed unmatched. The V gene's germline CDR1 is MDHEN and CDR2 SYDVKM. This CDR3 contains 15 residues.

This chain uses TRBV9 with TRBJ2-2; TRBD2 matches 10 bases. V was clipped by 0 bases and J by 6 bases; unmatched bases: 5. Germline V gene lookup returns CDR1 SGDLS and CDR2 YYNGEE. The CDR3 extends over 16 amino acids. CDR3 sequence: CASSVDIAGGPGELFF. In DNA, the CDR3 is TGTGCCAGCAGCGTAGATATAGCGGGGGGACCCGGGGAGCTGTTTTTT.

The chain recombines TRBV6-2 or TRBV6-3 with TRBJ2-6, with D hard to call. Germline V gene sequence: CDR1 MNHEY, CDR2 SVGEGT. The V gene lost 6 bases and the J gene lost 2 bases, with 8 bases spanning the gap. The CDR3 contains 14 residues. CDR3 sequence reads: CASSQRPGANVLTF. Written as DNA, the CDR3 is TGTGCCAGCAGCCAGAGGCCTGGGGCCAACGTCCTGACTTTC.

This clone was recorded once. This sequence joins TRBV11-2 and TRBJ2-2; no reliable D call. Trimming shortened V by 1 base and J by 1 base, and 4 bases separated the two germline ends. The germline V gene encodes CDR1 SGHAT and CDR2 FQNNGV. This CDR3 has 14 residues. CDR3 nucleotide sequence: TGTGCCAGCAGCTTAGCGAGGAACACCGGGGAGCTGTTTTTT. Protein sequence: CASSLARNTGELFF. Full variable domain (remainder filled in from reference TRBV11-2 and TRBJ2-2): EAGVAQSPRYKIIEKRQSVAFWCNPISGHATLYWYQQILGQGPKLLIQFQNNGVVDDSQLPKDRFSAERLKGVDSTLKIQPAKLEDSAVYLCASSLARNTGELFFGEGSRLTVL.

The chain uses TRBV27 and TRBJ2-2; D might be TRBD2 (6 bases). CDR1 and CDR2 from the germline V gene are MNHEY and SMNVEV (reference sequence). Trimming removed 7 bases from V and 4 bases from J, with 16 bases in between. There are 15 residues in the CDR3. The CDR3 DNA reads as TGTGCCAGCACCCTAGCGAGAGGCGGCACCGGGGAGCTGTTTTTT. Its translation: CASTLARGGTGELFF.

V usage is TRBV3-1 (or the pseudogene TRBV3-2) and J usage is TRBJ2-7; 11 bases are a match to TRBD2. The germline V gene has CDR1 LGHDT and CDR2 YNNKEL (reference sequence). Trimming cost V 1 base and J 4 bases; bases outside gene matches: 6. There are 16 residues in the CDR3. The CDR3 DNA reads as TGTGCCAGCAGCCAAGTGGGGGGGACTAGCGGTTACGAGCAGTACTTC. This encodes CASSQVGGTSGYEQYF.

The rearrangement joins TRBV5-6 to TRBJ1-4; D call uncertain. CDR1 and CDR2 (germline): SGHDT, YYEEEE. V was shortened by 1 base and J by 5 bases, with 9 bases between the two germline ends. This CDR3 has 14 amino acids. The DNA for the CDR3 is TGTGCCAGCAGCTTGTCCGGGTTGAATGAAAAACTGTTTTTT. This sequence encodes CASSLSGLNEKLFF.

V is TRBV11-2 and J is TRBJ1-2, with TRBD1 as a possible D gene (6 bases). CDR3 length: 13 residues. V lost 3 bases to trimming and J lost 8 bases, with 13 bases between them. Per germline, CDR1 SGHAT and CDR2 FQNNGV. The CDR3 sequence is CASSLRTAAGYTF. The CDR3 DNA follows: TGTGCCAGCAGCTTGAGGACAGCTGCCGGCTACACCTTC. Looking up the rest from reference TRBV11-2 and TRBJ1-2 gives the full variable domain: EAGVAQSPRYKIIEKRQSVAFWCNPISGHATLYWYQQILGQGPKLLIQFQNNGVVDDSQLPKDRFSAERLKGVDSTLKIQPAKLEDSAVYLCASSLRTAAGYTFGSGTRLTVV.

The chain carries TRBV6-5 and TRBJ2-7; 9 bases match TRBD2. CDR3 length equals 12 residues. J was trimmed by 3 bases and V by 7 bases; bases with no gene match: 1. The V gene's germline CDR1 is MNHEY and CDR2 SVGAGI. The CDR3 DNA reads TGTGCCAGCAATAGCGGGAGCTACGAGCAGTACTTC. As protein: CASNSGSYEQYF.

V and J are TRBV18 and TRBJ2-7, with 10 bases lining up with TRBD1. V was pared by 4 bases and J by 6 bases, with 9 bases of the junction left unmatched. Germline CDR1 is KGHSH and CDR2 is LQKENI. The CDR3 contains 15 residues. The CDR3 here is CASSLRTGGAAEQYF. CDR3 sequence (DNA): TGTGCCAGCTCACTCAGGACAGGGGGGGCCGCCGAGCAGTACTTC.

On this clone: Other nucleotide sequences in the sample specify the same CDR3. The chain joins TRBV6-6 to TRBJ1-2; D perhaps matches TRBD1 (5 bases). This CDR3 is 14 amino acids long. CDR1 is MNHNY and CDR2 is SVGAGI in the germline V gene (reference sequence). Trimming took 0 bases from V and 5 from J, leaving 10 bases between them. The CDR3 coding sequence is TGTGCCAGCAGTTACTCGGGGGGTACTTATGGCTACACCTTC. The encoded protein is CASSYSGGTYGYTF.

Here the CDR3 DNA reads TGTGCCGCTCGGTTTTTTGACTATGGCTACACCTTC. It encodes CAARFFDYGYTF. This chain joins TRBV6-5 and TRBJ1-2; D remains unclear. The CDR3 covers 12 residues. Germline values: CDR1 MNHEY, CDR2 SVGAGI. V gave up 11 bases and J gave up 3 bases, with 13 bases separating them.

The rearrangement joins TRBV28 to TRBJ1-2; D unclear. In germline, CDR1 is MDHEN, CDR2 SYDVKM. Trimming shortened V by 9 bases and J by 8 bases, and 16 bases separated the two germline ends. This CDR3 is built from 12 residues. CDR3 loop: CASTPNLRGYTF. The CDR3 DNA reads as TGTGCCAGTACCCCAAACCTGAGGGGCTACACCTTC.

The chain carries TRBV9 and TRBJ1-2, with TRBD1 identical over 9 bases. CDR3 length: 16 amino acids. Germline V gene data show CDR1 as SGDLS and CDR2 as YYNGEE. Unmatched junction bases numbered 10, after V lost 3 bases and J lost 4 bases. The CDR3 protein is CASSGGQGNVPYGYTF. The CDR3 nucleotides are TGTGCCAGCAGCGGAGGACAGGGGAACGTGCCCTATGGCTACACCTTC.

The chain uses TRBV3-1 (or the pseudogene TRBV3-2) and TRBJ1-4, with D tentatively TRBD1 (6 bases). This CDR3 spans 14 amino acids. Looked up from germline, CDR1 is LGHDT and CDR2 is YNNKEL (reference sequence). Trimming pared 2 bases from V and 8 bases from J, leaving 12 bases between. DNA for the CDR3: TGTGCCAGCAGCCAACGGGGGGCTGGGGAAAAACTGTTTTTT. Translating it yields CASSQRGAGEKLFF.

This clone was recorded a few times. The genes are TRBV7-8 and TRBJ1-3; 7 positions match TRBD1. The V gene end was trimmed by 5 bases and the J gene end by 2 bases; junction bases not matched to a gene: 6. The germline V gene encodes CDR1 SGHVS and CDR2 FQNEAQ. This CDR3 contains 15 residues. The CDR3 sequence is CASSRGRGAGNTIYF. Here the CDR3 DNA reads TGTGCCAGCAGCAGGGGGCGAGGGGCTGGAAACACCATATATTTT.

This clone was seen just once. The chain employs TRBV30 and TRBJ1-4; D might be TRBD1 (5 bases). V lost 3 bases to trimming and J lost 8 bases, with 19 bases between them. This CDR3 contains 15 residues. Germline loops: CDR1 GTSNPN, CDR2 SVGIG (reference sequence). CDR3 loop: CAWRFNERPGEKLFF. In DNA form, the CDR3 reads TGTGCCTGGAGGTTTAATGAGAGGCCAGGGGAAAAACTGTTTTTT.

The chain links TRBV15 to TRBJ2-1, with TRBD2 matching over 10 bases. The CDR3 spans 16 residues. Germline V gives CDR1 LNHNV, CDR2 YYDKDF (reference sequence). Trimming removed 0 bases from V and 4 bases from J; junction bases left unmatched: 3. The CDR3 region is CATSRDFSGGYNEQFF. For the CDR3, the DNA is TGTGCCACCAGCAGAGATTTTAGCGGGGGGTACAATGAGCAGTTCTTC.

This chain connects TRBV10-1 to TRBJ1-2; no reliable D call. The V end was cut by 6 bases, the J end by 8 bases, with 13 bases between. Per germline, CDR1 WNHNN and CDR2 SYGVQD (reference sequence). CDR3 length equals 12 residues. The CDR3 region has the DNA TGCGCCAGCAGGCCCGAGGAATACGGCTACACCTTC. Its translation: CASRPEEYGYTF.

The chain has TRBV18 and TRBJ2-3, with 7 bases identical to TRBD1. This CDR3 region has 14 residues. Germline trimming cut 6 bases from V and 5 bases from J; bases unmatched to any gene: 8. Germline V gene sequence: CDR1 KGHSH, CDR2 LQKENI. The CDR3 loop is CASSQDRTGDTQYF. CDR3 bases: TGTGCCAGCTCCCAGGACAGGACCGGAGATACGCAGTATTTT.

This clone was seen only a few times. This chain uses TRBV7-9 with TRBJ2-2, with 8 bases lining up with TRBD1. The CDR3 has 14 residues. The trim removed 5 bases at V and 7 bases at J, leaving 6 bases unmatched. Germline-derived CDR1 and CDR2 are SEHNR and FQNEAQ (reference sequence). The CDR3 DNA is TGTGCCAGCAGCACACGACAGGGGCGCGGGGAGCTGTTTTTT. Protein product: CASSTRQGRGELFF.

The V gene is TRBV19, the J gene TRBJ2-5; TRBD2 matches 9 bases. J was trimmed by 2 bases and V by 10 bases; bases with no gene match: 5. Germline values: CDR1 LNHDA, CDR2 SQIVND (reference sequence). The CDR3 is made up of 13 amino acids. The DNA for the CDR3 is TGTGCCACCGGCACTAGCGGGCAAGAGACCCAGTACTTC. Protein sequence: CATGTSGQETQYF.

The rearrangement joins TRBV4-1 to TRBJ1-5; TRBD1 matches at 10 bases. Trimming at V came to 1 base and at J to 5 bases, leaving 2 bases not matched to a gene. The length of the CDR3 is 15 residues. Germline CDR1 reads MGHRA; CDR2 reads YSYEKL. The CDR3 DNA reads TGCGCCAGCAGCCAAGTAGGACAGGGGGATCAGCCCCAGCATTTT. This sequence encodes CASSQVGQGDQPQHF.

The CDR3 is CATSDSRGQGNTDTQYF. DNA of the CDR3: TGTGCCACCAGTGATTCAAGGGGGCAGGGGAACACAGATACGCAGTATTTT. The V call is TRBV24-1, the J call TRBJ2-3; the match to TRBD1 covers 7 bases. Germline values: CDR1 KGHDR, CDR2 SFDVKD. The CDR3 loop spans 17 amino acids. After removal of 2 bases from V and 2 bases from J, the junction contained 9 bases not matched to a gene.

This clone was recorded only once. CDR3 DNA: TGTGCCAGCACCTCACCTTCGGACAGGGTGGCCACTGAAGCTTTCTTT. This encodes CASTSPSDRVATEAFF. The chain has TRBV28 and TRBJ1-1, with 8 positions matching TRBD1. The CDR3 covers 16 residues. The V segment lost 7 bases and the J segment 4 bases; nucleotides outside the gene matches: 14. Germline V lookup: CDR1 MDHEN, CDR2 SYDVKM.

This chain uses TRBV7-6 with TRBJ2-1, with 8 bases matching TRBD1. Looked up from germline, CDR1 is SGHVS and CDR2 is FNYEAQ. The CDR3 has 15 amino acids. V trimming: 0 bases; J trimming: 7 bases; junction bases outside the gene matches: 5. The CDR3, as DNA: TGTGCCAGCAGCTTAGCAGGCAGGGGGCATAATGAGCAGTTCTTC. Its protein is CASSLAGRGHNEQFF.

The chain uses TRBV7-8 and TRBJ2-7, with D possibly TRBD1 on 6 matching bases. V was clipped by 5 bases and J by 7 bases, with 15 bases between them. This CDR3 has 13 amino acids. CDR1 and CDR2 from the germline V gene are SGHVS and FQNEAQ. CDR3 in DNA: TGTGCCAGCAGCAACGGGACATTCGGGGAGCAGTACTTC. Protein product: CASSNGTFGEQYF.

The genes are TRBV5-4 and TRBJ2-5; D perhaps matches TRBD2 (6 bases). The CDR3 extends over 16 amino acids. Germline lookup yields CDR1 SGHNT and CDR2 YYREEE (reference sequence). V shed 4 bases and J shed 2 bases, with 18 bases lying between them. The CDR3 DNA sequence: TGTGCCAGCAGCGGAGGGCCTCAGACAAATCAAGAGACCCAGTACTTC. Translating it yields CASSGGPQTNQETQYF.

This rearrangement joins TRBV19 to TRBJ2-3, with 14 positions matching TRBD2. V dropped 4 bases and J dropped 2; count of bases not matched to a gene: 2. The CDR3 loop spans 16 amino acids. Germline CDR1 and CDR2: LNHDA and SQIVND (reference sequence). CDR3 sequence reads: CASSRTSGGITDTQYF. DNA for the CDR3: TGTGCCAGTAGTAGGACTAGCGGGGGGATCACAGATACGCAGTATTTT.